The 15 T cell receptor beta chains below come from one sample, sequenced in a study of T cell changes during pregnancy in multiple sclerosis. The repertoire was sequenced with immunoSEQ multiplex PCR; TCRdb's copy has only in-frame clones and lacks some. The sample contains some 3,400 clones, approximately 84% of which appear only once. Sequences were derived from CD8+ T cells from peripheral blood mononuclear cells, sampled in the first trimester of pregnancy. Receptor source: a female donor in good health, enrolled as a control in a pregnancy study.

The chain is built from TRBV4-3 and TRBJ2-1; 10 bases line up with TRBD2. Per germline, CDR1 LGHNA and CDR2 YSLEER. The CDR3 length is 16 residues. V gave up 0 bases and J gave up 9 bases; unmatched junction bases: 8. The CDR3 nucleotides read TGCGCCAGCAGCCAAGATCCCAGCGGGGGGGCCGCTGAGCAGTTCTTC. This encodes CASSQDPSGGAAEQFF.

This chain uses TRBV27 with TRBJ2-7, with D possibly matching TRBD1 (5 bases). Germline CDR1 and CDR2: MNHEY and SMNVEV (reference sequence). V shed 3 bases and J shed 4 bases, with 13 bases lying between them. The CDR3 is 14 residues long. The CDR3 reads CASSLGPASYEQYF. The CDR3 region has the DNA TGTGCCAGCAGTTTGGGGCCCGCCTCGTACGAGCAGTACTTC.

The rearrangement links TRBV30 to TRBJ2-7; 11 bases match TRBD2. The junction had 27 bases not matched to a gene; V was cut back by 3 bases and J by 5 bases. From germline, CDR1 is GTSNPN and CDR2 SVGIG (reference sequence). The CDR3 extends over 21 amino acids. The DNA for the CDR3 is TGTGCCTGGAGCGAAAACCCCGAATCTTGGACTAGCGGGTACATCGAGAACGAGCAGTACTTC. It translates to CAWSENPESWTSGYIENEQYF.

The chain couples TRBV30 to TRBJ2-2, with 7 positions matching TRBD2. J gave up 7 bases and V 0 bases, and 14 bases lay outside the gene matches. This CDR3 has 17 amino acids. Germline V gene sequence: CDR1 GTSNPN, CDR2 SVGIG (reference sequence). The DNA of the CDR3 is TGTGCCTGGAGTGTACGCCGGCTAGCGGCAGTGAGCGGGGAGCTGTTTTTT. Its translation: CAWSVRRLAAVSGELFF.

V gene TRBV14 combines with J gene TRBJ1-1, with D perhaps matching TRBD1 (6 bases). Germline V CDR1 and CDR2: SGHDN, FVKESK. The CDR3 is 15 residues long. V was clipped by 0 bases and J by 11 bases, with 19 bases between them. CDR3 DNA: TGTGCCAGCAGCCAAGAGGACAGTGGAACCCGTCGGGCTTTCTTT. This codes for CASSQEDSGTRRAFF.

The chain couples TRBV7-2 to TRBJ2-4; possibly TRBD2 for D (6 bases). Germline V lookup: CDR1 SGHTA, CDR2 FQGNSA. This CDR3 comprises 17 residues. Trimming cost V 1 base and J 3 bases, with 16 bases left between them. CDR3 sequence reads: CASSLDGGGLGKNIQYF. DNA of the CDR3: TGTGCCAGCAGCTTAGACGGCGGAGGGTTGGGCAAAAACATTCAGTACTTC.

The chain employs TRBV7-2 and TRBJ2-5; 10 nucleotides align to TRBD2. CDR1 and CDR2 (germline): SGHTA, FQGNSA. The CDR3 spans 16 residues. The trim removed 4 bases at V and 1 base at J, leaving 6 bases unmatched. The CDR3: CASSSLAGGLQETQYF. The CDR3 region has the DNA TGTGCCAGCAGCTCGTTAGCGGGGGGACTCCAAGAGACCCAGTACTTC.

The chain carries TRBV4-3 and TRBJ1-2; no clear D gene. Germline lookup yields CDR1 LGHNA and CDR2 YSLEER. The CDR3 length is 16 residues. V was pared by 0 bases and J by 7 bases, with 18 bases between. CDR3 amino acids: CASSQDLGSGHGGYTF. CDR3 nucleotides: TGCGCCAGCAGCCAAGATCTTGGGAGCGGTCATGGTGGCTACACCTTC.

The V and J genes are TRBV2 and TRBJ1-5; 7 bases map to TRBD1. V was pared by 9 bases and J by 5 bases, with 16 bases of the junction left unmatched. Germline V gene data show CDR1 as SNHLY and CDR2 as FYNNEI. The CDR3 loop spans 16 amino acids. CDR3 protein: CASSSYSGQRDQPQHF. The CDR3 DNA sequence: TGTGCCAGTAGTAGCTACTCGGGACAGCGTGATCAGCCCCAGCATTTT.

The chain employs TRBV20-1 and TRBJ2-3; D ambiguous. With 8 bases removed from V and 3 bases from J, the gap between germline ends came to 6 bases. The CDR3 is 10 amino acids. Germline assignment: CDR1 DFQATT and CDR2 SNEGSKA (reference sequence). The CDR3 spells CSRVTDTQYF. The CDR3 DNA is TGCAGTCGCGTTACAGATACGCAGTATTTT.

This chain joins TRBV11-3 and TRBJ1-1, with D possibly TRBD1 on 5 matching bases. The CDR3 consists of 13 residues. The V gene lost 5 bases and the J gene lost 4 bases, with 11 bases spanning the gap. Germline values: CDR1 SGHNT, CDR2 YENEEA. The CDR3 reads CASSIGQATEAFF. DNA of the CDR3: TGTGCCAGCAGCATTGGACAAGCCACTGAAGCTTTCTTT. Using reference TRBV11-3 and TRBJ1-1 for the parts outside the CDR3, the full variable domain is EAGVVQSPRYKIIEKKQPVAFWCNPISGHNTLYWYLQNLGQGPELLIRYENEEAVDDSQLPKDRFSAERLKGVDSTLKIQPAELGDSAVYLCASSIGQATEAFFGQGTRLTVV.

The J gene is TRBJ2-7, the V gene TRBV21-1; the table's D call TRBD2 went unverified against the DNA. TRBV21-1 is labeled a pseudogene. This CDR3 has 18 amino acids. The CDR3 DNA sequence: TGTGCCAGCAGCAAAGCCCTGCCCTTTGGTAGCGGGGGCTACGAGCAGTACTTC. This sequence encodes CASSKALPFGSGGYEQYF.

This clone was recorded only once. CDR3 sequence: CASSQDLPNLGLAGVETQYF. DNA for the CDR3: TGCGCCAGCAGCCAAGATCTCCCTAATCTGGGACTAGCGGGGGTTGAGACCCAGTACTTC. The V gene is TRBV4-3, the J gene TRBJ2-5, with TRBD2 matching 14 bases. V lost 0 bases to trimming and J lost 5 bases; unmatched junction nucleotides: 14. Germline V lookup: CDR1 LGHNA, CDR2 YSLEER. This CDR3 has 20 residues.

The chain has TRBV27 and TRBJ2-6; D unclear. Germline V gene sequence: CDR1 MNHEY, CDR2 SMNVEV (reference sequence). V lost 5 bases, J lost 1 base, and 12 bases lay in between. The CDR3 contains 16 residues. The CDR3 nucleotides read TGTGCCAGCAGTACGAAGCAGGATTCTGGGGCCAACGTCCTGACTTTC. The encoded protein is CASSTKQDSGANVLTF.

V and J are TRBV6-1 and TRBJ1-5, with TRBD1 matching over 9 bases. CDR3 length: 15 residues. V was clipped by 1 base and J by 5 bases; unmatched bases: 3. The V gene's germline CDR1 is MNHNS and CDR2 SASEGT. For the CDR3, the DNA is TGTGCCAGCAGTGAAGAGGGACAGGGCTATCAGCCCCAGCATTTT. Its translation: CASSEEGQGYQPQHF.